The TCR beta chain described here comes from a study of identical twins. MiXCR was run by TCRdb on the 5' RACE reads, yielding one entry per CDR3 protein. The sample lists around 650,000 distinct CDR3 sequences; roughly 7.2% were seen once. The CDR3 extends over 15 amino acids. CDR1 is WSHSY, CDR2 SAAADI, per germline. The V and J ends lost 3 bases and 0 bases, in that order; junction bases with no gene match: 5. This sample was also put to use in a study of yellow fever vaccine responses in identical twins.

Sequenced sample: PBMCs. This sequence originates from a woman aged 18 to 35 in good health. The chain uses TRBV10-2 and TRBJ2-7; 7 nucleotides agree with TRBD2. The CDR3, as DNA: TGCGCCAGCAGTGACCCCAGCGGGACCTCCTACGAGCAGTACTTC. Its protein is CASSDPSGTSYEQYF.